This T cell receptor beta chain was captured by sequencing in a study of blood T cell repertoires in COVID-19. Data came from immunoSEQ multiplex PCR; TCRdb stores just in-frame clones and leaves some out. The sample lists approximately 300,000 clones, 86% occurring once. Donors of Cohort 3 who recovered were those that had two negative PCRs, clearance, or symptom resolution. Germline values: CDR1 LGHNA, CDR2 YNFKEQ. The CDR3 extends over 13 amino acids. V lost 2 bases, J lost 9 bases, and 8 bases lay in between. Source material: PBMCs or T cells enriched from blood (not recorded which). V and J are TRBV4-2 and TRBJ1-6; D is uncertain. The receptor was derived from a woman younger than 30 who had recovered from COVID-19. This CDR3 is CASSQREGSPLHF. CDR3 DNA: TGTGCCAGCAGCCAAAGAGAGGGTTCACCCCTCCACTTT.